Listed here are 5 T cell receptor beta chains from one sample, sequenced in a study of shared clonotypes between healthy human individuals. Method: immunoSEQ multiplex PCR; TCRdb's copy keeps in-frame clones and lacks some. The sample has about 650,000 clones; less than 97% are singletons. Naive CD8 isolation took CD45RO-negative cells positively selected for CCR7 and excluded terminally differentiated effector memory CD45RA+ cells. The material sequenced was naive CD8+ T cells sorted from blood. All receptors come from a woman in her thirties in good health.

This chain links TRBV4-2 with TRBJ2-7; possible D gene TRBD2, 5 bases. The CDR3 runs 18 residues. V gave up 0 bases and J gave up 6 bases, with 24 bases separating them. Germline V gives CDR1 LGHNA, CDR2 YNFKEQ. CDR3 coding DNA: TGTGCCAGCAGCCAAGAATGGGCGGTAGGACCCCCGAGCGGCGAGCAGTACTTC. It codes for CASSQEWAVGPPSGEQYF.

The V call is TRBV15, the J call TRBJ2-7; 11 bases line up with TRBD2. The CDR3 spans 15 residues. With V trimmed by 5 bases and J by 4 bases, 7 bases remained unmatched. CDR1 and CDR2 (germline): LNHNV, YYDKDF (reference sequence). The CDR3 bases are TGTGCCACCAGCGTAGGAGGGACTAGCGGTTACGAGCAGTACTTC. This sequence encodes CATSVGGTSGYEQYF.

In this sample, this clone turned up once. The gene calls are TRBV27 and TRBJ2-7; D uncertain. The germline V gene has CDR1 MNHEY and CDR2 SMNVEV (reference sequence). The CDR3 is made up of 13 amino acids. V was trimmed by 2 bases and J by 6 bases, leaving 11 bases between them. CDR3 sequence: CASSLTMGSEQYF. The CDR3 DNA follows: TGTGCCAGCAGTTTAACGATGGGTAGCGAGCAGTACTTC.

V is TRBV27 and J is TRBJ2-1; a possible D gene is TRBD1 (6 bases). The CDR3 extends over 12 amino acids. Germline assignment: CDR1 MNHEY and CDR2 SMNVEV (reference sequence). V was trimmed by 4 bases and J by 10 bases, leaving 11 bases between them. CDR3 sequence: CASSYAGTEQFF. The CDR3 DNA sequence: TGTGCCAGCAGTTATGCCGGGACAGAGCAGTTCTTC.

The chain links TRBV20-1 to TRBJ2-7, with D hard to call. The CDR3 length is 11 residues. Per germline, CDR1 DFQATT and CDR2 SNEGSKA (reference sequence). Trimming took 4 bases from V and 3 from J, leaving 7 bases between them. CDR3 nucleotides: TGCAGTGCTAATGACTTCTACGAGCAGTACTTC. This gives the protein CSANDFYEQYF.